These T cell receptor beta chains were read from a single sample in a study of low-dose radiotherapy and immunotherapy resistance in tumors. TCRdb processed the reads anew with MiXCR; each CDR3 protein has one entry. Among roughly 52,000 distinct CDR3 sequences listed, around 33% were seen once. The sample consisted of PBMCs, taken after low-dose radiotherapy plus immunotherapy. The receptors were gathered from a male donor with rectosigmoid adenocarcinoma. CDR3s include the opening cysteine and the closing phenylalanine or tryptophan. A D gene is named only where the DNA matches it firmly. The listing skips clone size in some rows; elsewhere it reads once, few, many or a size class.

size: many
J: TRBJ1-1
D: NA
V: TRBV20-1
DNA: TGCAGTGCCAATATGGGGGGCGTGACTGAAGCTTTCTTT
CDR3: CSANMGGVTEAFF

size: many
J: TRBJ1-1
D: NA
V: TRBV7-9
DNA: TGTGCCAGCAGTACCCGCAGGGGAGGAAGCACTGAAGCTTTCTTT
CDR3: CASSTRRGGSTEAFF

size: few
J: TRBJ1-2
D: NA
V: TRBV12-3/TRBV12-4
DNA: TGTGCCAGCAGGAACAGGGAGGTCGGCTACACCTTC
CDR3: CASRNREVGYTF

size: many
J: TRBJ2-1
D: TRBD2
V: TRBV7-2
DNA: TGTGCCAGCAGCCCCCGGACTAGCGGGATCAGCGGCAATGAGCAGTTCTTC
CDR3: CASSPRTSGISGNEQFF

size: NA
J: TRBJ2-7
D: NA
V: TRBV11-2
DNA: TGTGCCAGCAGCCCACAGGCCAGGGGCGAGCAGTACTTC
CDR3: CASSPQARGEQYF

size: many
J: TRBJ2-2
D: TRBD2
V: TRBV27
DNA: TGTGCCAGCATGGGGCGGGGGGTTCGCGGGGAGCTGTTTTTT
CDR3: CASMGRGVRGELFF

size: NA
J: TRBJ2-2
D: TRBD1
V: TRBV5-1
DNA: TGCGCCAGCAGCATAGGACAGGGGAACACCGGGGAGCTGTTTTTT
CDR3: CASSIGQGNTGELFF

size: NA
J: TRBJ1-4
D: TRBD1
V: TRBV11-2
DNA: TGTGCCAGCAGCTTAGCCGGGACAGGGGGTAATGAAAAACTGTTTTTT
CDR3: CASSLAGTGGNEKLFF

size: NA
J: TRBJ2-2
D: NA
V: TRBV6-1
DNA: TGCGCCAGCAGTGAGTCGTCGGCGCGAGGGGAGCTGTTTTTT
CDR3: CASSESSARGELFF

size: many
J: TRBJ2-7
D: TRBD2
V: TRBV11-2
DNA: TGTGCCAGCAGCAATAGGGGAGGGAACGAGCAGTACTTC
CDR3: CASSNRGGNEQYF

size: NA
J: TRBJ1-6
D: TRBD1
V: TRBV27
DNA: TGTGCCAGCAGTTTATCCCGGACAGGAAATTCACCCCTCCACTTT
CDR3: CASSLSRTGNSPLHF

size: many
J: TRBJ1-2
D: TRBD1
V: TRBV6-5
DNA: TGTGCCAGCAGCCGACAGGGTAGTGGCTACACCTTC
CDR3: CASSRQGSGYTF

size: NA
J: TRBJ2-7
D: TRBD1
V: TRBV5-1
DNA: TGCGCCAGCAGCTTATCCGGGACAGGGGACCACGAGCAGTACTTC
CDR3: CASSLSGTGDHEQYF

size: NA
J: TRBJ2-2
D: NA
V: TRBV29-1
DNA: TGCAGCGTTGAGGACCGGGGGCAGCCCACCGGGGAGCTGTTTTTT
CDR3: CSVEDRGQPTGELFF

size: many
J: TRBJ2-3
D: TRBD1
V: TRBV7-9
DNA: TGTGCCAGCAGCTCAGGGGGTCGGGGCGCTACAGATACGCAGTATTTT
CDR3: CASSSGGRGATDTQYF

size: NA
J: TRBJ2-1
D: TRBD2
V: TRBV6-2/TRBV6-3
DNA: TGTGCCAGCGTCACGACTAGCGGGAGATACAATGAGCAGTTCTTC
CDR3: CASVTTSGRYNEQFF

size: NA
J: TRBJ2-7
D: NA
V: TRBV28
DNA: TGTGCCAGCCGCGAGGCCTCGGGCGAGCAGTACTTC
CDR3: CASREASGEQYF

size: once
J: TRBJ2-7
D: TRBD1
V: TRBV5-1
DNA: TGCGCCAGCTGCGCCTCGACAGGGGGCCTTACCTACGAGCAGTACTTC
CDR3: CASCASTGGLTYEQYF

size: many
J: TRBJ2-3
D: TRBD2
V: TRBV5-1
DNA: TGCGCCAGCAGGGGACTAGCGCTCACAGATACGCAGTATTTT
CDR3: CASRGLALTDTQYF

size: NA
J: TRBJ2-1
D: NA
V: TRBV5-1
DNA: TGCGCCAGCGGCCTGGGTGAGCAGTTCTTC
CDR3: CASGLGEQFF

size: NA
J: TRBJ2-1
D: NA
V: TRBV7-9
DNA: TGTGCCAGCAACCGGGACCCAACCTACAATGAGCAGTTCTTC
CDR3: CASNRDPTYNEQFF

size: many
J: TRBJ2-1
D: TRBD2
V: TRBV7-6
DNA: TGTGCCAGCAGCGCGCGGGACAGCAGACTAGCGGGAGGCCTTAGGTACAATGAGCAGTTCTTC
CDR3: CASSARDSRLAGGLRYNEQFF

size: medium-sized
J: TRBJ1-5
D: TRBD1
V: TRBV28
DNA: TGTGCCAGCAGTCTGGCCAGGGGGGGTAGCAATCAGCCCCAGCATTTT
CDR3: CASSLARGGSNQPQHF

size: many
J: TRBJ1-5
D: NA
V: TRBV19
DNA: TGTGCCAGTAGGATGCACCGCCTCGGCCAGCCCCAGCATTTT
CDR3: CASRMHRLGQPQHF

size: NA
J: TRBJ1-2
D: NA
V: TRBV19
DNA: TGTGCCAGTAGTAGGGCTGGGAGTGCGGACTATGGCTACACCTTC
CDR3: CASSRAGSADYGYTF

size: NA
J: TRBJ1-6
D: NA
V: TRBV28
DNA: TGTGCCAGCAGTAAACCATCGGGACTCTCGGCGCCCCTCCACTTT
CDR3: CASSKPSGLSAPLHF

size: many
J: TRBJ2-1
D: NA
V: TRBV6-4
DNA: TGTGCCAGCAGTGACGAGGTCTATAATGAGCAGTTCTTC
CDR3: CASSDEVYNEQFF

size: many
J: TRBJ2-6
D: NA
V: TRBV5-1
DNA: TGCGCCAGCAGCTTCGGGGGCGCTGGGGCCAACGTCCTGACTTTC
CDR3: CASSFGGAGANVLTF

size: few
J: TRBJ1-2
D: TRBD1
V: TRBV7-9
DNA: TGTGCCAGCAGCGCACAGGGGGACTATGGCTACACCTTC
CDR3: CASSAQGDYGYTF

size: NA
J: TRBJ2-2
D: TRBD1
V: TRBV6-2/TRBV6-3
DNA: TGTGCCAGCAGTGCCGAGACAGGGGGCTCGAGGGAGCTGTTTTTT
CDR3: CASSAETGGSRELFF

size: NA
J: TRBJ1-1
D: TRBD1
V: TRBV28
DNA: TGTGCCAGCAGTTTACCGGGACAGGGGTTTGGCACTGAAGCTTTCTTT
CDR3: CASSLPGQGFGTEAFF

size: NA
J: TRBJ2-3
D: NA
V: TRBV28
DNA: TGTGCCAGCCTCGAGGGAACACTCGCTTGGGACACAGATACGCAGTATTTT
CDR3: CASLEGTLAWDTDTQYF

size: many
J: TRBJ2-7
D: TRBD2
V: TRBV7-2
DNA: TGTGCCAGCAGCCTAGGGCTCGCTAGCGGGTACGAGCAGTACTTC
CDR3: CASSLGLASGYEQYF

size: few
J: TRBJ2-2
D: NA
V: TRBV19
DNA: TGTGCCAGTAAGGGGCTAGCGAGGAACACCGGGGAGCTGTTTTTT
CDR3: CASKGLARNTGELFF

size: many
J: TRBJ1-1
D: NA
V: TRBV11-2
DNA: TGTGCCAGCAGCTTAGAGTCCGCGGGAGCTTTCTTT
CDR3: CASSLESAGAFF

size: many
J: TRBJ1-6
D: NA
V: TRBV7-9
DNA: TGTGCCAGCAGCCCCGGCACACCCCTCCACTTT
CDR3: CASSPGTPLHF

size: NA
J: TRBJ1-1
D: NA
V: TRBV20-1
DNA: TGCATTCCCGTCAGGGAGAACACTGAAGCTTTCTTT
CDR3: CIPVRENTEAFF

size: many
J: TRBJ2-6
D: TRBD1
V: TRBV2
DNA: TGTGCCAGCAGTGAGACAGGGGGCTCTGGGGCCAACGTCCTGACTTTC
CDR3: CASSETGGSGANVLTF

size: NA
J: TRBJ1-5
D: TRBD1
V: TRBV19
DNA: TGTGCCAGTAGTATAGCAGGGGGCGGTCAGCCCCAGCATTTT
CDR3: CASSIAGGGQPQHF

size: many
J: TRBJ2-7
D: NA
V: TRBV10-1
DNA: TGCGCCAGCAGCGCCCTCTTGAACCCCTACGAGCAGTACTTC
CDR3: CASSALLNPYEQYF

size: NA
J: TRBJ1-6
D: NA
V: TRBV28
DNA: TGTGCCAGCAGTCCGGGAGTGGGATCACCCCTCCACTTT
CDR3: CASSPGVGSPLHF